This T cell receptor beta chain was identified during a study of T-cell reconstitution after alpha-beta-depleted transplantation in children. TCRbeta library preparation incorporated unique molecular identifiers. TCRdb re-analysed the PCR reads in MiXCR, keeping a single row per CDR3 protein. The sample lists fewer than 700,000 distinct CDR3 sequences, more than 20% seen once, with less than 15% in the top ten. The germline CDR1 and CDR2 sequences are DFQATT and SNEGSKA (reference sequence). CDR3 length equals 14 residues. V lost 6 bases and J lost 2; bases outside the gene matches: 6. This clonotype was seen repeatedly, ten times or more.

The V gene is TRBV20-1, the J gene TRBJ2-7, with 11 bases matching TRBD1. This receptor was taken from a boy in the first two years of life who had a stem cell transplant for acute myeloid leukemia, so the T cells may come from the graft donor. The sample was PBMCs, mostly from graft donor cells, taken 360 days after TCRalphabeta/CD19-depleted stem cell transplant. The CDR3, as DNA: TGCAGTGCCGAGGACAGGGGGCAAACCTACGAGCAGTACTTC. It is translated as CSAEDRGQTYEQYF.